Below, 14 T cell receptor beta chains from the same sample are listed, as sequenced in a study of shared clonotypes between healthy human individuals (dated by TCRdb to 2019 to 2021). CD8 naive samples were CD45RO-negative cells positively selected for CCR7, giving a CD45RA+CCR7+ population that excluded TemRA cells. The protocol used for the library was the immunoSEQ multiplex PCR assay. As stored in TCRdb, this immuneACCESS dataset retains in-frame rearrangements with V and J assigned. A fraction of the clones does not appear; measured against another copy, unresolved V genes explain less than half of the discrepancy, and the remainder lacks a known reason. A total of approximately 810,000 clones appear in this sample, almost 95% of them only once. Less than 25% of the sample lies in the top ten. The sequencing sample was made of naive CD8+ T cells sorted from blood. The label giving this sample's cell subset or site can be read as: CD45RA+CCR7+. The receptors stem from a young man in good health.

This clone was recorded at least ten times. The chain joins TRBV5-6 to TRBJ2-7; D perhaps matches TRBD1 (5 bases). In germline, CDR1 is SGHDT, CDR2 YYEEEE. The CDR3 length is 14 residues. Trimming shortened V by 0 bases and J by 2 bases, and 9 bases separated the two germline ends. The CDR3 loop reads CASSLGADTYEQYF. In nucleotides, the CDR3 is TGTGCCAGCAGCTTGGGGGCGGACACCTACGAGCAGTACTTC.

This clone came up once. This chain joins TRBV28 and TRBJ2-7; no firm D call. There are 12 residues in the CDR3. Germline-derived CDR1 and CDR2 are MDHEN and SYDVKM. Trimming stripped 4 bases from V and 6 bases from J, with 10 bases between. This CDR3 reads CASSSVSAEQYF. The CDR3 DNA reads as TGTGCCAGCAGTTCCGTCTCCGCCGAGCAGTACTTC.

V is TRBV7-6 and J is TRBJ2-7; D unresolved. From germline, CDR1 is SGHVS and CDR2 FNYEAQ. Trimming removed 5 bases from V and 2 bases from J, with 16 bases in between. The CDR3 contains 15 residues. The CDR3 nucleotides are TGTGCCAGCAGCCGTATGAAGGGCGGAGCCTACGAGCAGTACTTC. This encodes CASSRMKGGAYEQYF.

This chain joins TRBV7-6 and TRBJ2-1; either TRBD1 or TRBD2 may fit D (5 bases each). V dropped 5 bases and J dropped 12 bases, with 14 bases sitting between them. Germline loops: CDR1 SGHVS, CDR2 FNYEAQ. This CDR3 is 12 amino acids long. CDR3 residues: CASSEDGDGQFF. Written as DNA, the CDR3 is TGTGCCAGCAGCGAGGACGGGGACGGGCAGTTCTTC.

This clone came up once. This chain uses TRBV29-1 with TRBJ2-1; 8 nucleotides match TRBD2. The CDR3 is made up of 14 amino acids. The V gene's germline CDR1 is SQVTM and CDR2 ANQGSEA. The V segment lost 8 bases and the J segment 9 bases; nucleotides outside the gene matches: 15. As DNA, the CDR3 is TGCAGCATATACTCAGCGGGAGAGGAGCTTGAGCAGTTCTTC. The encoded protein is CSIYSAGEELEQFF.

Here the CDR3 reads CASSSDLYEQYF. The CDR3, as DNA: TGTGCCAGCAGTTCGGATCTCTACGAGCAGTACTTC. The V and J genes are TRBV27 and TRBJ2-7; D ambiguous. CDR1 is MNHEY and CDR2 is SMNVEV in the germline V gene (reference sequence). This CDR3 region has 12 residues. With 4 bases removed from V and 3 bases from J, the gap between germline ends came to 7 bases.

Only one count was recorded for this clone. The V and J genes are TRBV19 and TRBJ2-7; D is uncertain. The V gene's germline CDR1 is LNHDA and CDR2 SQIVND (reference sequence). CDR3 size: 13 residues. Trimming removed 3 bases at V and 5 bases at J, with 11 bases between. In DNA, the CDR3 is TGTGCCAGTAGTATTGTGGGATATGACGAGCAGTACTTC. This encodes CASSIVGYDEQYF.

The chain recombines TRBV5-1 with TRBJ2-7, with 9 bases aligning to TRBD1. CDR1 SGHRS and CDR2 YFSETQ come from the germline V gene. The CDR3 contains 15 residues. V lost 3 bases and J lost 3; bases outside the gene matches: 7. The CDR3 is CASSSAGTGNYEQYF. CDR3 DNA: TGCGCCAGCAGCTCCGCCGGGACAGGGAACTACGAGCAGTACTTC.

This chain uses TRBV19 with TRBJ1-1; no reliable D call. This CDR3 contains 15 residues. V lost 1 base and J lost 1, with 10 bases in between. Germline lookup yields CDR1 LNHDA and CDR2 SQIVND (reference sequence). Here the CDR3 reads CASSIGAGWNTEAFF. CDR3 coding DNA: TGTGCCAGTAGTATAGGAGCGGGCTGGAACACTGAAGCTTTCTTT. The variable domain in full, with the rest retrieved from reference TRBV19 and TRBJ1-1, is DGGITQSPKYLFRKEGQNVTLSCEQNLNHDAMYWYRQDPGQGLRLIYYSQIVNDFQKGDIAEGYSVSREKKESFPLTVTSAQKNPTAFYLCASSIGAGWNTEAFFGQGTRLTVV.

The V call is TRBV5-4, the J call TRBJ2-7; D is uncertain. Trimming cost V 2 bases and J 3 bases, with 12 bases left between them. CDR1 is SGHNT, CDR2 YYREEE, per germline (reference sequence). The length of the CDR3 is 14 residues. CDR3 loop: CASSLLPSGYEQYF. CDR3 sequence (DNA): TGTGCCAGCAGCTTACTCCCCTCAGGCTACGAGCAGTACTTC.

This clone was found once. The rearrangement links TRBV10-2 to TRBJ2-1; 7 positions match TRBD1. Looked up from germline, CDR1 is WSHSY and CDR2 is SAAADI. This CDR3 region has 15 residues. J was trimmed by 7 bases and V by 2 bases; bases with no gene match: 8. The CDR3 here is CASSEPDRDRNEQFF. As DNA, the CDR3 is TGCGCCAGCAGTGAGCCCGACAGGGATAGGAATGAGCAGTTCTTC.

V and J are TRBV27 and TRBJ2-1; D gene uncertain. The V and J ends lost 10 bases and 8 bases respectively, with 12 bases between them. This CDR3 has 11 residues. The V gene's germline CDR1 is MNHEY and CDR2 SMNVEV (reference sequence). CDR3 bases: TGTGCCACCGCCCGAAGGGATGAGCAGTTCTTC. It codes for CATARRDEQFF.

The chain links TRBV11-2 to TRBJ2-3, with D uncertain. Trimming stripped 2 bases from V and 0 bases from J, with 3 bases between. CDR1 SGHAT and CDR2 FQNNGV come from the germline V gene. The CDR3 covers 13 residues. In DNA, the CDR3 is TGTGCCAGCAGCTTATGGAGCACAGATACGCAGTATTTT. Translating gives CASSLWSTDTQYF. The variable domain in full, completed from reference TRBV11-2 and TRBJ2-3, reads EAGVAQSPRYKIIEKRQSVAFWCNPISGHATLYWYQQILGQGPKLLIQFQNNGVVDDSQLPKDRFSAERLKGVDSTLKIQPAKLEDSAVYLCASSLWSTDTQYFGPGTRLTVL.

The chain's CDR3 is CASSLGTGLGGNEQFF. The CDR3 coding sequence is TGTGCCAGCAGCTTGGGAACAGGGTTGGGGGGCAATGAGCAGTTCTTC. This chain uses TRBV5-4 with TRBJ2-1; D possibly matches TRBD1 or TRBD2 (6 bases each). Germline CDR1 SGHNT, CDR2 YYREEE (reference sequence). This CDR3 contains 16 residues. V was shortened by 0 bases and J by 6 bases, with 16 bases between the two germline ends.